This TCR beta chain was found in a study of regulatory T cells in long-lasting Graves disease. The J segment lost 6 bases and the V segment lost 6 bases, leaving 13 bases of the junction unmatched. CDR1 and CDR2 (germline): MDHEN, SYDVKM. The CDR3 runs 16 residues. The time point: persistent/refractory GD, antithyroid drugs over 5 years with positive TRAb. From RNA extracted from PBMCs, the TCR library was made. The TCR beta library used iRepertoire HTBI primers with Arm-PCR amplification of CDR3. TCRdb reprocessed the multiplex PCR reads via MiXCR and lists one record per CDR3 protein. The data show approximately 350,000 distinct CDR3 sequences, approximately 23% seen once.

The material was peripheral blood mononuclear cells (PBMCs), obtained when the disease was refractory, from a patient treated with antithyroid drugs. The V and J genes are TRBV28 and TRBJ2-1; TRBD2 aligns across 8 bases. The receptor's source is a woman between 35 and 50 years old with Graves disease. The CDR3 nucleotides are TGTGCCAGCAGCTCGGGAGGGGGAGGGTATTCCAATGAGCAGTTCTTC. Its translation: CASSSGGGGYSNEQFF.